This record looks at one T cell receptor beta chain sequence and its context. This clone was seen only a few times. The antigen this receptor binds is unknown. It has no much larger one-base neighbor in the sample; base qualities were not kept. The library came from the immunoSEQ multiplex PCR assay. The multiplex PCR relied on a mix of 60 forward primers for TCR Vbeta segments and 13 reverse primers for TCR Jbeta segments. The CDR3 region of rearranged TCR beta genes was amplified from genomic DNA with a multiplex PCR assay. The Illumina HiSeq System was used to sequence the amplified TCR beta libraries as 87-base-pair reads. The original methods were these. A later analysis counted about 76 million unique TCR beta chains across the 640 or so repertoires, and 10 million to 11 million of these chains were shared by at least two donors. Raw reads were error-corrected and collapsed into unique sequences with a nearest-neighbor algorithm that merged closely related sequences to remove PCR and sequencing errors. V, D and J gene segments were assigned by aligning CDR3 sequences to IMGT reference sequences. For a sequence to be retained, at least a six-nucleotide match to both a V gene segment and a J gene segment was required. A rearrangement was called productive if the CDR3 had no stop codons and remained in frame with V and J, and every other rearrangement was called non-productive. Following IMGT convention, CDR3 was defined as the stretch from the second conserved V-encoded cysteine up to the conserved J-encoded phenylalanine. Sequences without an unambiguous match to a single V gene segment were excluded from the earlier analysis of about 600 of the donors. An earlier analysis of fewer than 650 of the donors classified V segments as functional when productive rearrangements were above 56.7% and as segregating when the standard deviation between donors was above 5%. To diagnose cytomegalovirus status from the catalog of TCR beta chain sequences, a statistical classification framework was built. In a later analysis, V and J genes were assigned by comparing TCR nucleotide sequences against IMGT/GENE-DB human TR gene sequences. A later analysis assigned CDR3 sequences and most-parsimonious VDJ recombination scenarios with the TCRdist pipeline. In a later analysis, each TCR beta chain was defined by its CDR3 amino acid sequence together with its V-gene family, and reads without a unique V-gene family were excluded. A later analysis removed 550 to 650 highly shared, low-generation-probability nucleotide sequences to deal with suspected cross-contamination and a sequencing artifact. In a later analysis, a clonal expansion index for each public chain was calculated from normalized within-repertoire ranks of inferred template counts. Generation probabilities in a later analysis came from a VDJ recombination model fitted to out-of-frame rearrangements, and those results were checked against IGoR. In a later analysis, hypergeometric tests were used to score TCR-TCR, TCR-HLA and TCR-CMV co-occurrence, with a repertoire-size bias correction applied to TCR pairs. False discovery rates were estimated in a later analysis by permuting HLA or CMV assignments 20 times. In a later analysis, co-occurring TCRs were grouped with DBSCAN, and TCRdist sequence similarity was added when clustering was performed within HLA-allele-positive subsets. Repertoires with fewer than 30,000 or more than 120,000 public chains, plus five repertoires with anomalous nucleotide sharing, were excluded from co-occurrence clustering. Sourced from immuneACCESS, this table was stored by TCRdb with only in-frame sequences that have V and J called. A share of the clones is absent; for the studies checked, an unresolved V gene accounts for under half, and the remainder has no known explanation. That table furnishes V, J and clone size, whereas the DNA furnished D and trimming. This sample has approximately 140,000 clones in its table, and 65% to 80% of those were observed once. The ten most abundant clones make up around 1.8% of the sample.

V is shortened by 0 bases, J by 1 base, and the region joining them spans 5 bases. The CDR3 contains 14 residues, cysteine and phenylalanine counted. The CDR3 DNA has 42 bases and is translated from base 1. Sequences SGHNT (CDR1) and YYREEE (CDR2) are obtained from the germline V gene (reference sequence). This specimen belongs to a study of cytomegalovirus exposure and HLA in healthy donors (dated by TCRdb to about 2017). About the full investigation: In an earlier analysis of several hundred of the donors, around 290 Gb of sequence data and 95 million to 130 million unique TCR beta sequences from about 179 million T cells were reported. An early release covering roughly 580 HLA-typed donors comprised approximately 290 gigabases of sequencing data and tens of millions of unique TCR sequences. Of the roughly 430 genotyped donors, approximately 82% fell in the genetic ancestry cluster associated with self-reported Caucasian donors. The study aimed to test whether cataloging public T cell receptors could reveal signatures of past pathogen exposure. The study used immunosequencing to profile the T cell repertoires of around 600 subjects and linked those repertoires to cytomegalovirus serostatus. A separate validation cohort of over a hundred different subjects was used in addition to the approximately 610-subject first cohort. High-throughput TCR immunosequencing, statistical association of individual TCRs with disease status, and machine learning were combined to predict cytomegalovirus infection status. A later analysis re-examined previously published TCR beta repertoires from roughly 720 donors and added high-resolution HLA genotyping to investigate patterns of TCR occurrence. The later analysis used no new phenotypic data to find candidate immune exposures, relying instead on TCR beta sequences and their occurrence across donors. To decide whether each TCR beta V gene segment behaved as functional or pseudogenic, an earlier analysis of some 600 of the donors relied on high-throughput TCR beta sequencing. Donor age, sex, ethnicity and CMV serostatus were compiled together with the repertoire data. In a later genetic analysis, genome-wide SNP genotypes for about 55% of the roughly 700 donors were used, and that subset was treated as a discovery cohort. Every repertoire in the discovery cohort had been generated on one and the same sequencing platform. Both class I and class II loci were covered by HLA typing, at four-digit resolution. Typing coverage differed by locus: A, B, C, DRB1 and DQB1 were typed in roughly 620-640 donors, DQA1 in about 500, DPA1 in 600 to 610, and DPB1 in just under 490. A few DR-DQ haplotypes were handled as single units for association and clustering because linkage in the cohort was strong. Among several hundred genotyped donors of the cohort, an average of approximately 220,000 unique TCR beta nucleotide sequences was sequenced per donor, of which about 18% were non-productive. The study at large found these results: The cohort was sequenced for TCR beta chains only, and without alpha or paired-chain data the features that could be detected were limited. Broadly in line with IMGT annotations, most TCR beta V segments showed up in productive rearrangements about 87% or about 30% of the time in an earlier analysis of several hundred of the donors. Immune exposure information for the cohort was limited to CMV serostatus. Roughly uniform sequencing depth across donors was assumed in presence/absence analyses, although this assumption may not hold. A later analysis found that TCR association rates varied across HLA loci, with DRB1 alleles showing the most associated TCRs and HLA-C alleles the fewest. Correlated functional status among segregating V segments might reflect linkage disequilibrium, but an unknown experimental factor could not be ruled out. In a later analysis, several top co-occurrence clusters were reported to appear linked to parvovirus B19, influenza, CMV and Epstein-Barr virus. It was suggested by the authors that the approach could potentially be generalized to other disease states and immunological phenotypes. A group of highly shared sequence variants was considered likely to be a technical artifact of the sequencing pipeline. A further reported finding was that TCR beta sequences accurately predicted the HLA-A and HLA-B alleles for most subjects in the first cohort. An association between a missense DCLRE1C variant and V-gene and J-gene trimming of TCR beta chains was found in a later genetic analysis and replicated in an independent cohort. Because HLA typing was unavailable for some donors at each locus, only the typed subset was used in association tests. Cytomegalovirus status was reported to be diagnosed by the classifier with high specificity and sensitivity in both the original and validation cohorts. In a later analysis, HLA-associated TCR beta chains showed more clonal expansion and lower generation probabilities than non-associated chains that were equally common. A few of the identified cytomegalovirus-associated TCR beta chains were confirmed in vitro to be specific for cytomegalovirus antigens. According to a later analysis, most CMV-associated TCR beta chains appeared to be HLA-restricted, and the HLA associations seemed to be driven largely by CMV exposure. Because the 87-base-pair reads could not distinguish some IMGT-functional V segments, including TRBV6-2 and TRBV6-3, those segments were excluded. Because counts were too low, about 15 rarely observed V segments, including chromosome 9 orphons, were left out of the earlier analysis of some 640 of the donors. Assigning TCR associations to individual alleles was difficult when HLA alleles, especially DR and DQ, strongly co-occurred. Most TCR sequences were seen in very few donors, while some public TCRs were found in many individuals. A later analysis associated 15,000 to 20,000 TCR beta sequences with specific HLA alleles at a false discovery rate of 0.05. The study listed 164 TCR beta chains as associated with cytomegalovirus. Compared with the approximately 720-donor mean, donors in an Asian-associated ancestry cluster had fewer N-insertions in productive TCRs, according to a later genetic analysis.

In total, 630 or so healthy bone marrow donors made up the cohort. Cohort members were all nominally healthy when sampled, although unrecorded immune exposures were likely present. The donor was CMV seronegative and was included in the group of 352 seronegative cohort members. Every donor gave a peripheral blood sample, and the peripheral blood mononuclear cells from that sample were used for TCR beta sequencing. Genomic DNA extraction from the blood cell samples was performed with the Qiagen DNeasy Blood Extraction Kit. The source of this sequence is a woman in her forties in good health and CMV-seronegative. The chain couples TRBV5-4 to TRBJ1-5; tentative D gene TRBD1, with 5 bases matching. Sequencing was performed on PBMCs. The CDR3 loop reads CASSLDRSNQPQHF. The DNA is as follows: TGTGCCAGCAGCTTGGACAGGAGCAATCAGCCCCAGCATTTT.